This T cell receptor beta chain was profiled in a study of OX40 agonist ivuxolimab in advanced cancers. Study in general: Patients with prior anti-PD-1, anti-PD-L1 or anti-CTLA-4 therapy were eligible; 40% had some. Partial responses were achieved by three patients, of whom one had hepatocellular carcinoma and two had cutaneous melanoma.

V lost 5 bases to trimming and J lost 2 bases; unmatched junction nucleotides: 6. Germline-derived CDR1 and CDR2 are SGHTA and FQGTGA. The CDR3 is 15 residues long. This clone occurred once. TCRdb keeps only in-frame clones here, not all; method: immunoSEQ multiplex PCR. The sample has about 59,000 clones; about 85% are singletons. The specimen comprised CD4+ or CD8+ T cells sorted from blood, sampled in a trial of the OX40 agonist ivuxolimab. The source of this sequence is an adult with an advanced solid tumor such as melanoma, head and neck, liver or kidney cancer. The chain joins TRBV7-3 to TRBJ2-7; 10 bases agree with TRBD2. The CDR3 is CASSPKREGAYEQYF. Written as DNA, the CDR3 is TGTGCCAGCAGCCCTAAGCGGGAGGGAGCCTACGAGCAGTACTTC.